Reported below is one TCR beta chain. This sample was included in a study of blood T cells in healthy people across ages. Deletions cut 3 bases from V and 1 base from J, with 14 bases between. CDR1 is SGHAT and CDR2 is FQNNGV in the germline V gene. CDR3 length: 16 amino acids. A second about 6 to 12 cycle PCR used barcoded and J-beta primers. TCRdb re-called the 5' RACE reads through MiXCR, storing one row per CDR3 protein. This sample has 600,000 or so distinct CDR3 sequences, with roughly 21% found just once. This sequence was found in a man between 65 and 85 years old in good health. The sequenced material came from blood. The chain joins TRBV11-2 to TRBJ2-3; no clear D gene. CDR3 amino acids: CASSLGPGSGTDTQYF. The CDR3 DNA reads TGTGCCAGCAGCTTGGGTCCGGGCTCTGGCACAGATACGCAGTATTTT.